Here is one TCR beta chain with its context. The antigen is undetermined. Libraries were prepared by immunoSEQ multiplex PCR; TCRdb keeps only in-frame clonotypes and omits some of them. Among more than 90,000 clones listed, approximately 91% were seen once. These data belong to a study of T cell responses to AZD1222 COVID-19 vaccine. Broader study findings: Nearly half of unique spike-specific TCRs reportedly avoided B.1.351 and B.1.1.7 mutated regions. Most donors were white British, females outnumbered males, and clonal diversity was possibly underestimated.

The V segment lost 2 bases and the J segment 4 bases; nucleotides outside the gene matches: 3. The CDR3 has 13 amino acids. From germline, CDR1 is GTSNPN and CDR2 SVGIG (reference sequence). Here the sequenced sample was peripheral blood, taken 28 days after the second AZD1222 dose. This chain connects TRBV30 to TRBJ1-1, with 8 nucleotides matching TRBD1. This clonotype originated in an adult who received the AZD1222 COVID-19 vaccine. The CDR3 protein is CAWSTGGFTEAFF. CDR3 DNA: TGTGCCTGGAGTACAGGGGGATTCACTGAAGCTTTCTTT.